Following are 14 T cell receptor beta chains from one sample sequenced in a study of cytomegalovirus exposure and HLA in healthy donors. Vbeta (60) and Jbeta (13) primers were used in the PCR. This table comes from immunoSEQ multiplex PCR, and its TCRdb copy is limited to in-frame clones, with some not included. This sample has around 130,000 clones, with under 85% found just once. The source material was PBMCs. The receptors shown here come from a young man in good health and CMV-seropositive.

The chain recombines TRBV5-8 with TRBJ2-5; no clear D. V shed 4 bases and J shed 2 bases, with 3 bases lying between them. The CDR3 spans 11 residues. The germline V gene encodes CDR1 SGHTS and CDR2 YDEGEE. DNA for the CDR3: TGTGCCAGCAGCGTACAAGAGACCCAGTACTTC. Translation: CASSVQETQYF.

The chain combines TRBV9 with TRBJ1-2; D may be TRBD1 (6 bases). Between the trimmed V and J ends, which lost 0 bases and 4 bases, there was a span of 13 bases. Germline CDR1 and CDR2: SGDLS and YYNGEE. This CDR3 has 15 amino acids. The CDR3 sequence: CASSVGQAGGYGYTF. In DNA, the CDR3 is TGTGCCAGCAGCGTAGGACAGGCCGGTGGCTATGGCTACACCTTC.

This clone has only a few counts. The CDR3 nucleotides read TGTGCCAGCAGTTTCGGAAGGGGTAAAGCTTTCTTT. As protein: CASSFGRGKAFF. The chain links TRBV28 to TRBJ1-1, with D maybe TRBD1 (5 bases). Germline V lookup: CDR1 MDHEN, CDR2 SYDVKM. The V and J ends lost 3 bases and 9 bases respectively, with 11 bases between them. CDR3 size: 12 residues.

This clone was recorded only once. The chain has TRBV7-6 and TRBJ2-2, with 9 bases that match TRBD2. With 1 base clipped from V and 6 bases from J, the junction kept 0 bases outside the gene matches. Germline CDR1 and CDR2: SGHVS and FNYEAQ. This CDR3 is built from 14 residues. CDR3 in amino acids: CASSLGGGAGELFF. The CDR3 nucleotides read TGTGCCAGCAGCTTAGGCGGGGGGGCCGGGGAGCTGTTTTTT.

The CDR3 protein is CASSLEANNEKLFF. In nucleotides, the CDR3 is TGTGCCAGCAGCTTAGAAGCTAACAATGAAAAACTGTTTTTT. This chain links TRBV7-6 with TRBJ1-4, with unresolved D. Looked up from germline, CDR1 is SGHVS and CDR2 is FNYEAQ. The CDR3 is 14 amino acids. Trimming shortened V by 1 base and J by 5 bases, and 8 bases separated the two germline ends. Complete variable domain (other parts from reference TRBV7-6 and TRBJ1-4): GAGVSQSPRYKVTKRGQDVALRCDPISGHVSLYWYRQALGQGPEFLTYFNYEAQQDKSGLPNDRFSAERPEGSISTLTIQRTEQRDSAMYRCASSLEANNEKLFFGSGTQLSVL.

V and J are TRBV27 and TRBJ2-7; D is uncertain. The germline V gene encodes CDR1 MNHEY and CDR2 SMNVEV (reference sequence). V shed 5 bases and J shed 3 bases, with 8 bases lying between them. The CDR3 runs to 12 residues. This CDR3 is CASSVPGYEQYF. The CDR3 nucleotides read TGTGCCAGCAGTGTCCCGGGCTACGAGCAGTACTTC.

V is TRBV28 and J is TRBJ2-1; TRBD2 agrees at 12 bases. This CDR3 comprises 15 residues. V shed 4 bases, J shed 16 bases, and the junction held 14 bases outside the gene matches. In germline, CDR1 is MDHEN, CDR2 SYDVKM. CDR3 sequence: CASSSGTSGLPASFF. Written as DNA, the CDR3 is TGTGCCAGCAGTTCCGGGACTAGCGGGCTTCCAGCATCTTTCTTC. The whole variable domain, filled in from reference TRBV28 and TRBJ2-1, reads DVKVTQSSRYLVKRTGEKVFLECVQDMDHENMFWYRQDPGLGLRLIYFSYDVKMKEKGDIPEGYSVSREKKERFSLILESASTNQTSMYLCASSSGTSGLPASFFGPGTRLTVL.

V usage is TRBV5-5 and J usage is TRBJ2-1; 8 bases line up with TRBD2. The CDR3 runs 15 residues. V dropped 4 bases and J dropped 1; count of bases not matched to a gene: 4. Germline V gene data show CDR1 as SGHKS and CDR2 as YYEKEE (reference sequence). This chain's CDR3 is CASSVRLASYNEQFF. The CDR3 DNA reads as TGTGCCAGCAGCGTACGACTAGCGTCCTACAATGAGCAGTTCTTC. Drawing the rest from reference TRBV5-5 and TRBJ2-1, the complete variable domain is DAGVTQSPTHLIKTRGQQVTLRCSPISGHKSVSWYQQVLGQGPQFIFQYYEKEERGRGNFPDRFSARQFPNYSSELNVNALLLGDSALYLCASSVRLASYNEQFFGPGTRLTVL.

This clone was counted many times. The CDR3: CASSARAGSGNTIYF. The CDR3 DNA reads TGTGCCAGCAGCGCTCGCGCCGGCTCTGGAAACACCATATATTTT. The chain employs TRBV5-4 and TRBJ1-3; D uncertain. CDR1 is SGHNT, CDR2 YYREEE, per germline (reference sequence). Trimming removed 4 bases at V and 0 bases at J, with 11 bases between. This CDR3 region has 15 residues.

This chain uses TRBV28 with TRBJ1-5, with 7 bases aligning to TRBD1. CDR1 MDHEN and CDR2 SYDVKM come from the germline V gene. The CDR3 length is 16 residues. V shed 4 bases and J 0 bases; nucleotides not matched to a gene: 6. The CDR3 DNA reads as TGTGCCAGCAGTTACACAGGGGCCCCTAGCAATCAGCCCCAGCATTTT. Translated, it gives CASSYTGAPSNQPQHF.

Written as DNA, the CDR3 is TGTGCCAGCAGCTTAACGTTTGGGACAGGGTCGACCTACAATGAGCAGTTCTTC. Residues: CASSLTFGTGSTYNEQFF. The J gene is TRBJ2-1, the V gene TRBV7-3; 9 bases are a match to TRBD1. Germline lookup yields CDR1 SGHTA and CDR2 FQGTGA. Losses at the gene ends were 0 bases for V and 2 bases for J; bases not matched to a gene: 8. The CDR3 consists of 18 residues.

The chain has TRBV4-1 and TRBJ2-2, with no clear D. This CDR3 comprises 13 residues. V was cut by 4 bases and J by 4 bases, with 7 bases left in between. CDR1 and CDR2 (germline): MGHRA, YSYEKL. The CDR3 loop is CASSRHTTGELFF. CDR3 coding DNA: TGCGCCAGCAGCCGCCACACCACCGGGGAGCTGTTTTTT.

The chain's CDR3 is CASSFSALAGGFPGELFF. DNA for the CDR3: TGTGCCAGCAGCTTTTCGGCGCTAGCGGGAGGATTTCCCGGGGAGCTGTTTTTT. This chain joins TRBV7-9 and TRBJ2-2; 11 nucleotides line up with TRBD2. Germline V gene data show CDR1 as SEHNR and CDR2 as FQNEAQ (reference sequence). The V and J ends lost 3 bases and 6 bases, in that order; junction bases with no gene match: 12. This CDR3 contains 18 residues.

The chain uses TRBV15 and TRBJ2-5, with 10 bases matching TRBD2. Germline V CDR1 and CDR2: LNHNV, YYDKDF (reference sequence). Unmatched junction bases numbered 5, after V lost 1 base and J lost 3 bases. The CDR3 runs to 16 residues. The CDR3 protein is CATSRAKAGGEETQYF. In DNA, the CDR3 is TGTGCCACCAGCAGAGCTAAAGCGGGGGGGGAAGAGACCCAGTACTTC.